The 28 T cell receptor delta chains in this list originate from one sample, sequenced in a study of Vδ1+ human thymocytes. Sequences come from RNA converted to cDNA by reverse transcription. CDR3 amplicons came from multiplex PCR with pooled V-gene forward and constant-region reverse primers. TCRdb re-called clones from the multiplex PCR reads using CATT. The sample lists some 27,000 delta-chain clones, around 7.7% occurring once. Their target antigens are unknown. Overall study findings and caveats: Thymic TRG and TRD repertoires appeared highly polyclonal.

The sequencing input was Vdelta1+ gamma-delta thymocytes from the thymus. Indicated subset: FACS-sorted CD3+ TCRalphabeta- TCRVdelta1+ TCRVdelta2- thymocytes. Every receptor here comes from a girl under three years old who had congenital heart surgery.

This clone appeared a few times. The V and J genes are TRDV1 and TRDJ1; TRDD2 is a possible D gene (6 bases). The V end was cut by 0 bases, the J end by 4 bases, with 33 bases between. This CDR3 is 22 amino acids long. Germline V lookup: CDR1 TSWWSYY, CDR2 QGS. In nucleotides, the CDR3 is TGTGCTCTTGGGGAACTAGTCCCTTCCCACTACGGAAAACTCCTTCATGGCGATAAACTCATCTTT. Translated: CALGELVPSHYGKLLHGDKLIF.

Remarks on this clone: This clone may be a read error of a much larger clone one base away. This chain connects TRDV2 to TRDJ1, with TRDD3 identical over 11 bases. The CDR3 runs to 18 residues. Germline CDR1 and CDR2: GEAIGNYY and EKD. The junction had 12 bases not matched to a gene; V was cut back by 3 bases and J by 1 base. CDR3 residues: CACDPPRMGDTSTDKLIF. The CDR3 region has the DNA TGTGCCTGTGACCCCCCTCGGATGGGGGATACGAGCACCGATAAACTCATCTTT.

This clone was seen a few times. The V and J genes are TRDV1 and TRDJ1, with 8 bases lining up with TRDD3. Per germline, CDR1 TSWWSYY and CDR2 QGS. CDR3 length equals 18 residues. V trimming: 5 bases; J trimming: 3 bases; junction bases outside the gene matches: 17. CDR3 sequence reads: CALGSVTPGTGGADKLIF. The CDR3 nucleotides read TGTGCTCTTGGGTCCGTTACCCCCGGTACTGGGGGGGCCGATAAACTCATCTTT.

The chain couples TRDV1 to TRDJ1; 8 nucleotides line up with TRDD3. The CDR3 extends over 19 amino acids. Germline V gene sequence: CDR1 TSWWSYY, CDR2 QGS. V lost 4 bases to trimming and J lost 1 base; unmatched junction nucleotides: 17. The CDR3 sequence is CALGVPYRPGDKFTDKLIF. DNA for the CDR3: TGTGCTCTTGGGGTCCCCTATAGACCGGGGGATAAGTTCACCGATAAACTCATCTTT.

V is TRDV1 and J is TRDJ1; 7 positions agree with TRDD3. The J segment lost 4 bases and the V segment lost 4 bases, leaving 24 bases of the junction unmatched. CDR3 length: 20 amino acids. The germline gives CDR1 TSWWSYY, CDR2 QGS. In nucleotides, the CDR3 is TGTGCTCTTGGGGTCCCGGGAGTTCCTTCTCGTGGGATACATAACGATAAACTCATCTTT. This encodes CALGVPGVPSRGIHNDKLIF.

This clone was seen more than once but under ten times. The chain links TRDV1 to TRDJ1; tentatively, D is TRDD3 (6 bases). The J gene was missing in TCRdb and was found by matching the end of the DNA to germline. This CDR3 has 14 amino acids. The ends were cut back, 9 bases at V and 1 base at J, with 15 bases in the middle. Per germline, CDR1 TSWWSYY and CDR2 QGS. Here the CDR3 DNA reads TGTGCTCTCTACGGCGGGGGGACCACCGATAAACTCATCTTT. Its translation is CALYGGGTTDKLIF.

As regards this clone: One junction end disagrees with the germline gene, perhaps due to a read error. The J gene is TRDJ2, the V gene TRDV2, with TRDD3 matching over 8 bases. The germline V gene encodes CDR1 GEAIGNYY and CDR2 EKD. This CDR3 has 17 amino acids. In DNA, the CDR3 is TGTGCCTGTGGCACCGACTGGGGGCCGACGGTGACAGCACAACTCTTCTTT. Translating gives CACGTDWGPTVTAQLFF.

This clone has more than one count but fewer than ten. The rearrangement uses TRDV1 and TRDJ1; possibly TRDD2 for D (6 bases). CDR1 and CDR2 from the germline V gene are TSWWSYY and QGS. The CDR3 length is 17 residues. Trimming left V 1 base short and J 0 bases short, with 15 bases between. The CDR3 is CALGEPGLPGHTDKLIF. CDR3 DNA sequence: TGTGCTCTTGGGGAACCCGGCCTTCCAGGCCACACCGATAAACTCATCTTT.

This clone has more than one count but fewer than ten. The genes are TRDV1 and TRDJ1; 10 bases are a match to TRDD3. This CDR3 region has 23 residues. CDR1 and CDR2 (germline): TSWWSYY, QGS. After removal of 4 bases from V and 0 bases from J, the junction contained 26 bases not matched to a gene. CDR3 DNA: TGTGCTCTTGGGGTTCTCCCCCTTAGCAAGCTGGGGGATAAGTTCTTTTACACCGATAAACTCATCTTT. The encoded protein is CALGVLPLSKLGDKFFYTDKLIF.

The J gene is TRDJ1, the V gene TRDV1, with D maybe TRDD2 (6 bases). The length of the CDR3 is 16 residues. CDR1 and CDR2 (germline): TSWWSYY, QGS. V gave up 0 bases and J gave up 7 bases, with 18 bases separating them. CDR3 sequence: CALGELVLLPVGKLIF. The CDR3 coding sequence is TGTGCTCTTGGGGAACTAGTTCTCCTACCGGTCGGTAAACTCATCTTT.

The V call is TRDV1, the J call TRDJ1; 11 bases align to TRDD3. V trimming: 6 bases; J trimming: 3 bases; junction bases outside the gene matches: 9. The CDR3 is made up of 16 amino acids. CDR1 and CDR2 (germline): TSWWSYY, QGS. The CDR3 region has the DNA TGTGCTCTTGGTTCCGACTGGGGGATAGCCGCCGATAAACTCATCTTT. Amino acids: CALGSDWGIAADKLIF.

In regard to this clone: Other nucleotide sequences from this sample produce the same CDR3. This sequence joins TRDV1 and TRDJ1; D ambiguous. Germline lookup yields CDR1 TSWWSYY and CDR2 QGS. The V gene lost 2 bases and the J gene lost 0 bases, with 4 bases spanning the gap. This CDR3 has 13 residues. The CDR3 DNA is TGTGCTCTTGGGGAAGGGTACACCGATAAACTCATCTTT. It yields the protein CALGEGYTDKLIF.

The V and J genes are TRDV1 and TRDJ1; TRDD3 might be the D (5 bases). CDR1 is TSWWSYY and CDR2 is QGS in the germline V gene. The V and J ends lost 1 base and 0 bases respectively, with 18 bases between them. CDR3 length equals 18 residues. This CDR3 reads CALGERKPSGTYTDKLIF. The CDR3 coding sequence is TGTGCTCTTGGGGAACGGAAACCCTCTGGGACATACACCGATAAACTCATCTTT.

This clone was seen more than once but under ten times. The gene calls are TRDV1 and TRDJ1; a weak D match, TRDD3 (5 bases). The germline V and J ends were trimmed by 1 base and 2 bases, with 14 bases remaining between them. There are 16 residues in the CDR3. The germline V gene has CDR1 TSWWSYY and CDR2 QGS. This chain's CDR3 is CALGERLPVGTDKLIF. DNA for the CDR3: TGTGCTCTTGGGGAACGGCTCCCTGTGGGGACCGATAAACTCATCTTT.

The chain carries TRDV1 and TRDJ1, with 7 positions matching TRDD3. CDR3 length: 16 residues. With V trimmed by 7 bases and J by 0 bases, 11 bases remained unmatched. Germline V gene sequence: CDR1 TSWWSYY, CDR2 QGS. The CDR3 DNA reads TGTGCTCTTGTGAGACTTGGGGGACAGTACACCGATAAACTCATCTTT. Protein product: CALVRLGGQYTDKLIF.

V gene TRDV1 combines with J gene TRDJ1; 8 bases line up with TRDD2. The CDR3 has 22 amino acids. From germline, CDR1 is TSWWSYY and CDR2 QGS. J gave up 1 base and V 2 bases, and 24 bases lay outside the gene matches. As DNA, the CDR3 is TGTGCTCTTGGGGAAAAAATAATTTTCGGCCTTCCTAACCGATCAGCCACCGATAAACTCATCTTT. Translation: CALGEKIIFGLPNRSATDKLIF.

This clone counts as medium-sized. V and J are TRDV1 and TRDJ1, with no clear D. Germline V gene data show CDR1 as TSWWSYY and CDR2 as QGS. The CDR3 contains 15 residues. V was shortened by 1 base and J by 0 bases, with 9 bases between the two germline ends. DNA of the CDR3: TGTGCTCTTGGGGAACGTTCGTTGTACACCGATAAACTCATCTTT. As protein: CALGERSLYTDKLIF.

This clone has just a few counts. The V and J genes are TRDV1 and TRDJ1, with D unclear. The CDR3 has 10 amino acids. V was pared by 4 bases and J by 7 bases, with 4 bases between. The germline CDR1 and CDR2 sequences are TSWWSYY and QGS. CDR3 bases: TGTGCTCTTGGGGGCAGTAAACTCATCTTT. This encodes CALGGSKLIF.

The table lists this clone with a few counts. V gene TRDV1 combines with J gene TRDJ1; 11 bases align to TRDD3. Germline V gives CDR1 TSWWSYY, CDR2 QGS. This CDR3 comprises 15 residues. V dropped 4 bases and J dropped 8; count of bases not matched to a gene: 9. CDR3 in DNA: TGTGCTCTTGGGGTAAACTGGGGGATAAGGTCCAAACTCATCTTT. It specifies CALGVNWGIRSKLIF.

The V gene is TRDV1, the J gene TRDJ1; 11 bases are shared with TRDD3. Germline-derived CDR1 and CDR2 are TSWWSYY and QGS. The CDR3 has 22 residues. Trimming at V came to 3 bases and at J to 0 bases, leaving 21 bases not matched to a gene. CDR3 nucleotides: TGTGCTCTTGGGGAGCTTCCCGCTTATGGGGGATACGAACCACGGTACACCGATAAACTCATCTTT. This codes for CALGELPAYGGYEPRYTDKLIF.

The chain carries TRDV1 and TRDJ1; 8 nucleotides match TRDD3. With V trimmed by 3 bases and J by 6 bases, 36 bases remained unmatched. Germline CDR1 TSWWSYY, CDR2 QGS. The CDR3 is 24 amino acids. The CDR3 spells CALGERRSTLSPMWGITAGNKLIF. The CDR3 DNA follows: TGTGCTCTTGGGGAGCGAAGATCTACGTTGTCCCCGATGTGGGGGATCACAGCGGGAAATAAACTCATCTTT.

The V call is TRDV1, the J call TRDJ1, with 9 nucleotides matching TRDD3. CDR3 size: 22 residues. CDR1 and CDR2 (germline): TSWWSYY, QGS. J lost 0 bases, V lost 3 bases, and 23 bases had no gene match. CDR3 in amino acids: CALGDSCSWSGDTPSYTDKLIF. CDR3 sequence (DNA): TGTGCTCTTGGGGATTCCTGCTCTTGGTCGGGGGATACACCCTCGTACACCGATAAACTCATCTTT.

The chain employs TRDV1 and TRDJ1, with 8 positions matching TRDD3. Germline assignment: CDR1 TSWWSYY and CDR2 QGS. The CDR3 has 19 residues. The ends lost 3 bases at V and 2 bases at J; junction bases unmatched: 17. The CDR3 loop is CALGENGPHPLGETDKLIF. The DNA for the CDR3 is TGTGCTCTTGGGGAGAATGGGCCCCATCCGCTGGGGGAAACCGATAAACTCATCTTT.

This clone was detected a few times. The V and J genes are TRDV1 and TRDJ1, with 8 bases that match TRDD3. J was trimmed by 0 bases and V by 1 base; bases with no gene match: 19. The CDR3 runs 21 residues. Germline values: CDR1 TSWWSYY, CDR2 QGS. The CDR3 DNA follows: TGTGCTCTTGGGGAACGACCCCCGCGGGGGGATAAGTCTGGCTACACCGATAAACTCATCTTT. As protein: CALGERPPRGDKSGYTDKLIF.

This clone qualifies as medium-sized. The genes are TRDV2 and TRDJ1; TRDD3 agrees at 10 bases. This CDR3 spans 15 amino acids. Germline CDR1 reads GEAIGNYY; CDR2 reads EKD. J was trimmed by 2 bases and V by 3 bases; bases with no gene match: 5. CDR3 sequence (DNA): TGTGCCTGTGACGTATTACTGGGGGATACCGATAAACTCATCTTT. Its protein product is CACDVLLGDTDKLIF.

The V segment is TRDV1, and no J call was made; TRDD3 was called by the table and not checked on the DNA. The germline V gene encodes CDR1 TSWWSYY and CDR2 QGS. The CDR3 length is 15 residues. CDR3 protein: CALGDRLRRGIGLIF. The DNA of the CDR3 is TGTGCTCTTGGGGACCGTCTACGGCGGGGGATTGGTCTCATCTTT.

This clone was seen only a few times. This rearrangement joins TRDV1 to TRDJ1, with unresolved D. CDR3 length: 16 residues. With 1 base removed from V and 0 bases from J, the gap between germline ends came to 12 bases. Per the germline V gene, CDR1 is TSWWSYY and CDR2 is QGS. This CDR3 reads CALGEPTKAHTDKLIF. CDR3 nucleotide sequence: TGTGCTCTTGGGGAACCAACTAAGGCCCACACCGATAAACTCATCTTT.

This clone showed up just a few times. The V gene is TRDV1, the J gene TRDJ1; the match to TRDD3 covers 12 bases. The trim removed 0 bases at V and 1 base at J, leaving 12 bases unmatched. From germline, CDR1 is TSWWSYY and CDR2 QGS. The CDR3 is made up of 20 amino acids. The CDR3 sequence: CALGELPTQLGDTSTDKLIF. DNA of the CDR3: TGTGCTCTTGGGGAACTTCCTACACAACTGGGGGATACAAGCACCGATAAACTCATCTTT.